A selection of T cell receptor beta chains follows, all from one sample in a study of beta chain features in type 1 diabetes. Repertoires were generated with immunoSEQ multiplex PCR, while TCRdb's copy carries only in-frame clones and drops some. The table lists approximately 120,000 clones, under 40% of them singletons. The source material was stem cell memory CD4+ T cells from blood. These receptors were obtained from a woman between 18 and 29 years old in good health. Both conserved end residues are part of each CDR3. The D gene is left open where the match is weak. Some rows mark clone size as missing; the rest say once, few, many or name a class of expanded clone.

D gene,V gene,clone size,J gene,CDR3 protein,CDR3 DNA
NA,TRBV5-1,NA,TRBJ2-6,CASRLWLQGAGANVLTF,TGCGCCAGCAGACTATGGTTACAGGGCGCGGGGGCCAACGTCCTGACTTTC
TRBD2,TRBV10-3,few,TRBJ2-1,CAISGGTSNLLLGNEQFF,TGTGCCATCAGTGGGGGGACTAGCAACCTCCTGTTGGGCAATGAGCAGTTCTTC
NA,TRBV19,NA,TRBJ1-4,CASSPGSNEKLFF,TGTGCCAGTAGTCCCGGGTCTAATGAAAAACTGTTTTTT
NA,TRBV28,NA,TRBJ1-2,CASSLSGAGYTF,TGTGCCAGCAGTTTATCAGGGGCAGGCTACACCTTC
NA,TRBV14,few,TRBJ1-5,CASSRGRTQPQHF,TGTGCCAGCAGCCGGGGGCGCACTCAGCCCCAGCATTTT
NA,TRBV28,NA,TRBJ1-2,CASSFTKRGYGYTF,TGTGCCAGCAGTTTCACCAAAAGGGGATATGGCTACACCTTC
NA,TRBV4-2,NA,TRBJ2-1,CASSHVTRTVNEQFF,TGTGCCAGCAGCCACGTGACTAGGACGGTTAATGAGCAGTTCTTC
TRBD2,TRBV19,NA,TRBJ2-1,CASSTLAGGGRNEQFF,TGTGCCAGTAGTACCCTAGCGGGAGGAGGTAGGAATGAGCAGTTCTTC
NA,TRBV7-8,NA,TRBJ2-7,CASTIRGAGERRVYEQYF,TGTGCCAGCACTATAAGAGGTGCAGGGGAGCGTCGGGTGTACGAGCAGTACTTC
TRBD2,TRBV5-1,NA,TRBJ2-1,CASTSPWLAGGRTYNEQFF,TGCGCCAGCACCTCGCCATGGCTAGCGGGAGGGAGGACCTACAATGAGCAGTTCTTC
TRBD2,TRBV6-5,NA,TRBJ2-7,CASSTAGGYSYEQYF,TGTGCCAGCAGTACTGCGGGAGGATACTCCTACGAGCAGTACTTC
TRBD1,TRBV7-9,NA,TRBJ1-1,CASSPGQANTEAFF,TGTGCCAGCAGCCCCGGACAGGCGAACACTGAAGCTTTCTTT
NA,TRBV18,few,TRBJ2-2,CASSRRERQVANTGELFF,TGTGCCAGCTCACGCCGGGAAAGACAGGTCGCGAACACCGGGGAGCTGTTTTTT
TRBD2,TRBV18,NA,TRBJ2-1,CASSPRTSGMYNEQFF,TGTGCCAGCTCACCACGCACTAGCGGGATGTACAATGAGCAGTTCTTC
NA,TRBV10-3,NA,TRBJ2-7,CAISGLEGARVEQYF,TGTGCCATCAGTGGCCTCGAGGGAGCGAGGGTCGAGCAGTACTTC
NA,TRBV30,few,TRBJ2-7,CAWSIGGTYEQYF,TGTGCCTGGAGTATCGGGGGTACCTACGAGCAGTACTTC
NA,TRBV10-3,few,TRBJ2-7,CAIGTGPYEQYF,TGTGCCATCGGAACAGGTCCCTACGAGCAGTACTTC
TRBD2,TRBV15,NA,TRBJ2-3,CATSRGTSGPTDTQYF,TGTGCCACCAGCAGAGGGACTAGCGGACCCACAGATACGCAGTATTTT
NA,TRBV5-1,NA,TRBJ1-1,CASSLGVPVNTEAFF,TGCGCCAGCAGCCTGGGAGTCCCCGTGAACACTGAAGCTTTCTTT
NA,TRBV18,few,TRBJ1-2,CASSPYLGPGNYGYTF,TGTGCCAGCTCTCCTTACCTGGGCCCAGGGAACTATGGCTACACCTTC
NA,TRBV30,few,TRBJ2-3,CAWSGQGGTDTQYF,TGTGCCTGGAGTGGGCAGGGTGGGACAGATACGCAGTATTTT
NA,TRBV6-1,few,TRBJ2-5,CASSPWDIQTQYF,TGTGCCAGCAGTCCCTGGGACATCCAGACCCAGTACTTC
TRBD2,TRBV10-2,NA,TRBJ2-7,CASRASGKGNEQYF,TGCGCCAGCAGGGCTAGCGGGAAGGGGAACGAGCAGTACTTC
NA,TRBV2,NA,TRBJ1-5,CASSEVQGFNQPQHF,TGTGCCAGCAGTGAAGTCCAGGGGTTCAATCAGCCCCAGCATTTT
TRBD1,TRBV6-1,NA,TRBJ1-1,CASSGGWTGRTEAFF,TGTGCCAGCAGTGGAGGTTGGACAGGACGAACTGAAGCTTTCTTT
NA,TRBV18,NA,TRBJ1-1,CASSPSSGVTNTEAFF,TGTGCCAGCTCACCTAGCTCGGGTGTCACGAACACTGAAGCTTTCTTT
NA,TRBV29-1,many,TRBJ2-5,CSVDGSGETQYF,TGCAGCGTTGATGGGAGCGGGGAGACCCAGTACTTC
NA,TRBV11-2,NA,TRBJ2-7,CASSLTAYEQYF,TGTGCCAGCAGCCTAACCGCTTACGAGCAGTACTTC
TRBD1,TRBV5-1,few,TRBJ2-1,CASSLGTGRSSYNEQFF,TGCGCCAGCAGCTTAGGGACAGGGCGGAGCTCCTACAATGAGCAGTTCTTC
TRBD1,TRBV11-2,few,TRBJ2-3,CASSWDRVVTDTQYF,TGTGCCAGCAGCTGGGACAGGGTGGTCACAGATACGCAGTATTTT
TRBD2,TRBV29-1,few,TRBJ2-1,CSVGGLVREQFF,TGCAGCGTCGGGGGACTAGTCAGGGAGCAGTTCTTC
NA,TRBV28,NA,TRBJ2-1,CASSPLGRGGEQFF,TGTGCCAGCAGCCCCCTAGGAAGGGGAGGTGAGCAGTTCTTC
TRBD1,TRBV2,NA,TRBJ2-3,CASSPEPQGSGTDTQYF,TGTGCCAGCAGTCCAGAACCACAGGGGAGCGGCACAGATACGCAGTATTTT
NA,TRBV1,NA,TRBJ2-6,CTSSQGGTSGSPTKKGANVLTF,TGCACCAGCAGCCAAGGCGGGACTAGCGGGAGCCCTACCAAAAAGGGGGCCAACGTCCTGACTTTC
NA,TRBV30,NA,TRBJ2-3,CAWSQTMGRQPQYF,TGTGCCTGGAGTCAAACTATGGGAAGACAGCCCCAGTATTTT
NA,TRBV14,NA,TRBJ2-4,CATSLGAPSAKNIQYF,TGTGCCACCTCTTTGGGAGCGCCGTCAGCCAAAAACATTCAGTACTTC
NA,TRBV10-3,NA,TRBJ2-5,CAISVGLQETQYF,TGTGCCATCAGTGTGGGACTTCAAGAGACCCAGTACTTC
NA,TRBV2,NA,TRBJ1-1,CASRRQENTEAFF,TGTGCCAGCAGGAGACAGGAGAACACTGAAGCTTTCTTT
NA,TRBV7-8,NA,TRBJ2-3,CASSLTLASFSTDTQYF,TGTGCCAGCAGTCTCACACTAGCCTCTTTTAGCACAGATACGCAGTATTTT
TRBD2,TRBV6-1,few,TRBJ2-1,CATSTSGTFNEQFF,TGTGCCACCTCGACTAGCGGGACGTTCAATGAGCAGTTCTTC
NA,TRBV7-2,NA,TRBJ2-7,CASSRGFVEQYF,TGTGCCAGCAGCAGAGGGTTTGTCGAGCAGTACTTC
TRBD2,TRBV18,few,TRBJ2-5,CASSPLLAGGLVRETQYF,TGTGCCAGCTCACCGTTACTAGCGGGAGGGCTAGTTCGAGAGACCCAGTACTTC
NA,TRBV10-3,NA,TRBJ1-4,CAIGGATNEKLFF,TGTGCCATCGGGGGGGCAACTAATGAAAAACTGTTTTTT
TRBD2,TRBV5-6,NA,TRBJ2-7,CASSLTGTTYEQYF,TGTGCCAGCAGCCTGACTGGGACTACCTACGAGCAGTACTTC
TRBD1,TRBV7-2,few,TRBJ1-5,CASSWDRGRNQPQHF,TGTGCCAGCAGCTGGGACAGGGGGCGCAATCAGCCCCAGCATTTT
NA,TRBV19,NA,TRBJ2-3,CASSFGRQSGTDTQYF,TGTGCCAGTAGTTTTGGGCGCCAGTCAGGCACAGATACGCAGTATTTT
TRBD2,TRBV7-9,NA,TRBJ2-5,CASSWTGLAGKETQYF,TGTGCCAGCAGCTGGACGGGACTAGCGGGAAAAGAGACCCAGTACTTC